The 17 T cell receptor beta chains listed next were all sequenced from one sample in a study of blood T cells in healthy people across ages. A J-beta primer mix and a sample-barcoded 5' primer were used in a second PCR of about 6 to 12 cycles. Using its own MiXCR run on the 5' RACE reads, TCRdb lists one record per CDR3 protein. The data hold about 680,000 distinct CDR3 sequences, with more than 40% observed a single time. Sequenced sample: blood. These receptors all come from a woman between 55 and 75 years old in good health.

This clonotype has a handful of counts. The CDR3 protein is CASSDPAGGPVTGELFF. The DNA of the CDR3 is TGCGCCAGCAGCGATCCAGCGGGAGGGCCTGTCACCGGGGAGCTGTTTTTT. The chain carries TRBV5-1 and TRBJ2-2, with 10 positions matching TRBD2. Per the germline V gene, CDR1 is SGHRS and CDR2 is YFSETQ. Unmatched junction bases numbered 10, after V lost 4 bases and J lost 4 bases. This CDR3 is 17 amino acids long.

This clonotype has just a few counts. In DNA, the CDR3 is TGTGCCAGCAGCCCCGGCCAGACGAACACTGAAGCTTTCTTT. As protein: CASSPGQTNTEAFF. The chain has TRBV6-6 and TRBJ1-1; D not certain. The V gene's germline CDR1 is MNHNY and CDR2 SVGAGI (reference sequence). Trimming pared 6 bases from V and 1 base from J, leaving 12 bases between. CDR3 length equals 14 residues.

This chain joins TRBV6-2 or TRBV6-3 and TRBJ2-7; weak D call: TRBD1 (5 bases). The germline CDR1 and CDR2 sequences are MNHEY and SVGEGT. Trimming cost V 6 bases and J 2 bases, with 8 bases left between them. CDR3 length equals 12 residues. The CDR3 loop is CASSRAAYEQYF. The CDR3 DNA follows: TGTGCCAGCAGCAGGGCCGCCTACGAGCAGTACTTC.

This rearrangement joins TRBV7-2 to TRBJ1-1; the D gene is possibly TRBD1 (5 bases). Germline V CDR1 and CDR2: SGHTA, FQGNSA. CDR3 length: 16 residues. The V gene lost 0 bases and the J gene lost 5 bases, with 16 bases spanning the gap. The CDR3: CASSLAGTPARTEAFF. Here the CDR3 DNA reads TGTGCCAGCAGCTTAGCAGGGACTCCCGCGCGAACTGAAGCTTTCTTT.

This rearrangement joins TRBV5-1 to TRBJ2-1; the D is unclear. CDR3 length: 15 amino acids. CDR1 is SGHRS, CDR2 YFSETQ, per germline. The V end was cut by 0 bases, the J end by 1 base, with 8 bases between. The CDR3 sequence: CASSLVPGSYNEQFF. CDR3 nucleotide sequence: TGCGCCAGCAGCTTGGTTCCAGGTTCCTACAATGAGCAGTTCTTC.

The rearrangement links TRBV11-1 to TRBJ2-7; TRBD2 matches 10 bases. The CDR3 loop spans 14 amino acids. After removal of 5 bases from V and 4 bases from J, the junction contained 5 bases not matched to a gene. The V gene's germline CDR1 is SGHAT and CDR2 FQDESV (reference sequence). As DNA, the CDR3 is TGTGCCAGCAGCAGACGAGCGGGAGGGTACGAGCAGTACTTC. It translates to CASSRRAGGYEQYF.

The rearrangement joins TRBV7-2 to TRBJ1-2; no clear D. Germline-derived CDR1 and CDR2 are SGHTA and FQGNSA. Trimming took off 4 bases at V and 6 bases at J, with 15 bases between the two ends. The CDR3 is 14 residues long. The CDR3 here is CASSSVTASDGYTF. In nucleotides, the CDR3 is TGTGCCAGCAGCTCGGTCACAGCTTCGGATGGCTACACCTTC.

The chain joins TRBV7-8 to TRBJ2-1; 14 bases line up with TRBD2. The CDR3 has 17 amino acids. CDR1 and CDR2 (germline): SGHVS, FQNEAQ. With V trimmed by 5 bases and J by 7 bases, 10 bases remained unmatched. This CDR3 is CASSGTSGSLRRNEQFF. In DNA, the CDR3 is TGTGCCAGCAGCGGGACTAGCGGGAGCCTCCGCCGGAATGAGCAGTTCTTC.

This clonotype was recorded only once. The chain uses TRBV28 and TRBJ1-4; D gene unclear. CDR3 length: 12 amino acids. The ends were cut back, 2 bases at V and 6 bases at J, with 4 bases in the middle. The germline gives CDR1 MDHEN, CDR2 SYDVKM. The CDR3 loop is CASSLPDEKLFF. CDR3 bases: TGTGCCAGCAGTTTACCGGATGAAAAACTGTTTTTT.

This sequence joins TRBV29-1 and TRBJ2-1, with D tentatively TRBD1 or TRBD2 (5 bases each). Judging by the DNA end, TRBJ2-7 fits better; the J call may be wrong. CDR1 SQVTM and CDR2 ANQGSEA come from the germline V gene. The CDR3 is 12 amino acids. This CDR3 is CSVVEGPYEQYF. Here the CDR3 DNA reads TGCAGCGTTGTAGAGGGGCCCTACGAGCAGTACTTC.

The rearrangement links TRBV6-2 or TRBV6-3 to TRBJ1-2; D not resolved. Trimming removed 1 base from V and 6 bases from J, with 6 bases in between. From germline, CDR1 is MNHEY and CDR2 SVGEGT. The CDR3 spans 12 residues. CDR3 DNA sequence: TGTGCCAGCAGTTACTGGGGAAATGGCTACACCTTC. Translated: CASSYWGNGYTF.

In its sample, this clonotype was seen a few times. The V and J genes are TRBV7-2 and TRBJ2-7; 8 positions match TRBD2. The J segment lost 7 bases and the V segment lost 1 base, leaving 9 bases of the junction unmatched. This CDR3 region has 15 residues. Germline CDR1 is SGHTA and CDR2 is FQGNSA. The CDR3 sequence is CASSLDFGRANEQYF. The CDR3 DNA sequence: TGTGCCAGCAGCTTAGACTTCGGGAGGGCCAATGAGCAGTACTTC.

The chain is built from TRBV4-3 and TRBJ1-1; D unclear. The CDR3 extends over 14 amino acids. Germline V gives CDR1 LGHNA, CDR2 YSLEER. With 4 bases removed from V and 5 bases from J, the gap between germline ends came to 14 bases. The CDR3 reads CASSRKLEGTEAFF. CDR3 in DNA: TGCGCCAGCAGCCGAAAACTCGAAGGGACTGAAGCTTTCTTT.

The rearrangement links TRBV11-3 to TRBJ2-1; 11 bases line up with TRBD2. The assigned J gene may be wrong: the sequence end matches TRBJ2-7 better. The CDR3 spans 15 residues. Germline CDR1 and CDR2: SGHNT and YENEEA. The CDR3: CASSPGLAESYEQYF. The CDR3 coding sequence is TGTGCCAGCAGCCCGGGACTAGCGGAATCCTACGAGCAGTACTTC.

This clonotype turned up a few times. The chain joins TRBV20-1 to TRBJ2-7, with D hard to call. In germline, CDR1 is DFQATT, CDR2 SNEGSKA (reference sequence). V shed 3 bases and J shed 2 bases, with 11 bases lying between them. The CDR3 is 13 amino acids. CDR3 coding DNA: TGCAGTGCTAGTAAACCCCAGGCCTACGAGCAGTACTTC. It yields the protein CSASKPQAYEQYF.

The chain employs TRBV15 and TRBJ2-5, with TRBD2 matching over 13 bases. This CDR3 is built from 15 residues. Per the germline V gene, CDR1 is LNHNV and CDR2 is YYDKDF (reference sequence). Trimming took 2 bases from V and 11 from J; bases not matched to a gene: 8. The CDR3 region has the DNA TGTGCCACCAGCAGACGGACTAGCGGGAGTGATGAGCAGTACTTC. It yields the protein CATSRRTSGSDEQYF.

V usage is TRBV27 and J usage is TRBJ2-3; D is unclear. Trimming shortened V by 6 bases and J by 6 bases, and 13 bases separated the two germline ends. This CDR3 has 13 amino acids. CDR1 is MNHEY and CDR2 is SMNVEV in the germline V gene (reference sequence). Here the CDR3 reads CASSLRRLDTQYF. CDR3 nucleotides: TGTGCCAGCAGCCTGCGGCGGCTTGATACGCAGTATTTT.